Detailed here is one T cell receptor (beta chain). The data were taken from a study of blood T cell repertoires in COVID-19. Study in general: Sources were T cells, B-cell-depleted T cells, or PBMCs; the material itself was cDNA or gDNA.

Generated by immunoSEQ multiplex PCR, the TCRdb table keeps only in-frame clones and is missing some. The sample has approximately 89,000 clones, about 83% seen once. Deletions cut 8 bases from V and 4 bases from J, with 15 bases between. This CDR3 contains 15 residues. Germline V gene sequence: CDR1 MNHEY, CDR2 SVGAGI. V is TRBV6-5 and J is TRBJ1-6; D unclear. This sequence originates from a man in his 70s with COVID-19, enrolled during active disease. The sequencing input was peripheral blood. The DNA for the CDR3 is TGTGCCAGCGGCGCCGGGTTTCAATATAATTCACCCCTCCACTTT. Amino acids: CASGAGFQYNSPLHF.